Shown below are 3 T cell receptor beta chains from a single sample sequenced in a study of OX40 agonist ivuxolimab in advanced cancers. Generated by immunoSEQ multiplex PCR, the TCRdb table keeps only in-frame clones and is missing some. The sample has about 130,000 clones; about nine tenths are singletons. The material was CD4+ or CD8+ T cells sorted from blood, obtained in a trial of the OX40 agonist ivuxolimab. These TCRs come from an adult with an advanced solid tumor such as melanoma, head and neck, liver or kidney cancer.

The chain has TRBV5-1 and TRBJ2-3, with D tentatively TRBD1 (5 bases). The CDR3 spans 14 residues. Germline V gene sequence: CDR1 SGHRS, CDR2 YFSETQ. Trimming pared 4 bases from V and 2 bases from J, leaving 11 bases between. This CDR3 reads CASSLGQPTDTQYF. In DNA form, the CDR3 reads TGCGCCAGCAGCCTCGGACAACCCACAGATACGCAGTATTTT.

The chain recombines TRBV6-6 with TRBJ2-5; D is possibly TRBD1 (5 bases). This CDR3 is built from 16 residues. V dropped 1 base and J dropped 2 bases, with 14 bases sitting between them. Germline CDR1 MNHNY, CDR2 SVGAGI (reference sequence). The chain's CDR3 is CASSYFRQTEQETQYF. The CDR3, as DNA: TGTGCCAGCAGTTACTTCCGACAGACAGAACAAGAGACCCAGTACTTC.

The chain joins TRBV13 to TRBJ2-4; D gene unclear. V gave up 2 bases and J gave up 3 bases, with 8 bases separating them. This CDR3 has 14 amino acids. Germline V gene sequence: CDR1 PRHDT, CDR2 FYEKMQ (reference sequence). As DNA, the CDR3 is TGTGCCAGCAGCTTACCAAGCAGCAAAAACATTCAGTACTTC. Its translation: CASSLPSSKNIQYF.